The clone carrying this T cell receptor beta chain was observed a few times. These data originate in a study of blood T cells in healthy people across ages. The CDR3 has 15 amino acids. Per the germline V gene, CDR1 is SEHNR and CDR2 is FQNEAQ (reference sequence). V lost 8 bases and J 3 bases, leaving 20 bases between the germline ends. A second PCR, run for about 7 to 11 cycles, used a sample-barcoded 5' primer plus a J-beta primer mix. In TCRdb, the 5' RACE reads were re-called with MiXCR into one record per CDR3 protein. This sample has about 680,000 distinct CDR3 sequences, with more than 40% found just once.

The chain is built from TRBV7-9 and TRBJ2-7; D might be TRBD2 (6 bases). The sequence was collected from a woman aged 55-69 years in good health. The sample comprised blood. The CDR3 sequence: CASGPRGGGIYEQYF. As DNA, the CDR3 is TGTGCCAGCGGCCCCCGGGGCGGAGGGATCTACGAGCAGTACTTC.